The entry below gives a single T cell receptor beta chain sequence along with its context. In this CDR3 the conserved last residue, phenylalanine or tryptophan, is missing, so a read error is likely. The record originates from a study of T cell repertoires in cytomegalovirus infection. CDR1 DFQATT and CDR2 SNEGSKA come from the germline V gene (reference sequence). V lost 0 bases and J 4 bases, leaving 9 bases between the germline ends. The CDR3 sequence is 13 residues long. MiXCR was run by TCRdb on the reads, yielding one entry per CDR3 protein. Here the sample spans some 700,000 distinct CDR3 sequences, 35% being singletons.

The V and J genes are TRBV20-1 and TRBJ1-1; the D is unclear. Sequenced sample: PBMCs. The sequence came from a human donor in good health (CMV status not recorded). Some clones in this sample may be carry-over from other donors' samples. CDR3 nucleotide sequence: TGCAGTGCTAGAGATCAAACGAGCACTGAAGCTTTCTTG. It specifies CSARDQTSTEAFL.